Sequencing of this T cell receptor (beta chain) was carried out in a study of T cells in Graves' hyperthyroidism and ophthalmopathy. Study conclusions and caveats: Most clonotypes expanded in thyroid above 0.001 were likewise present in blood.

TCR beta CDR3 region amplification was performed from RNA transcripts. The TCR CDR3 was amplified in a first-round RT-PCR using the HTBI primer set. Each CDR3 protein gets one entry after TCRdb re-called the multiplex PCR reads with MiXCR. The sample shows about 600,000 distinct CDR3 sequences, about a sixth of them seen only once. The CDR3 is made up of 14 amino acids. With 4 bases clipped from V and 4 bases from J, the junction kept 4 bases outside the gene matches. The germline V gene has CDR1 SNHLY and CDR2 FYNNEI. This clonotype showed up many times. The antigen is unknown. The diagnoses drew upon clinical symptoms, serum thyroxine and TRAb, thyroid ultrasound and orbital computed tomography. PBMCs were collected from an approximately 9.4 ml volume of fresh peripheral blood.

This sequence was found in a woman aged 40 to 50 with Graves' ophthalmopathy. Sequences were obtained from blood. The chain employs TRBV2 and TRBJ2-3; 8 nucleotides match TRBD1. In DNA form, the CDR3 reads TGTGCCAGCAGTGTTTCAGGGGGCTCAGATACGCAGTATTTT. It translates to CASSVSGGSDTQYF.